This T cell receptor (beta chain) appears in the sequencing data of a study of vaccination and CD4 T cells after COVID-19. Study-level information: Six males and four females constituted the convalescent cohort, two of whom were Hispanic. Overlapping peptides covering the spike proteins of SARS-CoV-2, HCoV-NL63, HCoV-OC43 and HCoV-229E were added to stimulate cells. Typically, post-vaccine samples were obtained a median about 79 days after dose two, within a range of 14 to 241.

The Oncomine TCR Beta short-read assay was what sequenced the DNA obtained from cultured CD4+ T cells. Each CDR3 protein gets one entry after TCRdb re-called the PCR reads with MiXCR. Of about 20,000 distinct CDR3 sequences in the sample, roughly 50% were seen once. Study outcomes and limitations: Reactive clonotype counts went from median 21 after infection to approximately 38 after vaccination, nonsignificantly.

A word on this clonotype: Its antigen is still unknown.

Treatment denoted: approximately 11-day PBMC culture with coronavirus spike peptide pools or control peptides (ViraFEST assay). Trimming removed 6 bases from V and 2 bases from J; junction bases left unmatched: 5. This CDR3 has 13 amino acids. Germline V gene lookup returns CDR1 DFQATT and CDR2 SNEGSKA (reference sequence). V usage is TRBV20-1 and J usage is TRBJ1-1; TRBD1 aligns across 8 bases. The source is a human donor who had recovered from COVID-19. Sequenced input: CD4+ T cells from blood, cultured in vitro. Here the CDR3 reads CSAKTGENTEAFF. DNA for the CDR3: TGCAGTGCGAAGACAGGGGAAAACACTGAAGCTTTCTTT.